This TCR beta chain stems from a study of early T cells in non-severe SARS-CoV-2 infection. The table lists this clonotype with many counts. This CDR3 is 16 amino acids long. CDR1 is SEHNR and CDR2 is FQNEAQ in the germline V gene (reference sequence). V gave up 1 base and J gave up 4 bases, with 16 bases separating them. As part of library construction, unique molecular identifiers were attached to individual cDNA molecules. TCRdb reprocessed the 5' RACE reads with MiXCR, giving one entry per CDR3 protein. The table lists approximately 46,000 distinct CDR3 sequences, almost 9.5% of them singletons, with 14% to 15% in the top ten.

The receptor was isolated from an adult who was a healthcare worker with PCR-confirmed SARS-CoV-2 infection or an uninfected control (not recorded which). The chain is built from TRBV7-9 and TRBJ2-5; possible D gene TRBD1, 6 bases. Sample: whole blood. The CDR3 region has the DNA TGTGCCAGCAGCTTAGGAGGGGACACTTTCTTAGAGACCCAGTACTTC. It codes for CASSLGGDTFLETQYF.